The T cell receptor beta chain described here comes from a study of T-cell reconstitution after alpha-beta-depleted transplantation in children. Study-wide points: Newly produced T cells mostly provided counts and TCRbeta diversity after one year, as hyperexpanded clones declined. Surviving recipient T cells and thymic progenitors underlay high day-60 TCRbeta diversity in some patients.

Construction of the TCRbeta library involved unique molecular identifiers. TCRdb reprocessed the PCR reads via MiXCR and lists one record per CDR3 protein. The sample has 200,000 to 300,000 distinct CDR3 sequences, about 26% seen once; the top ten hold 2.6%. V lost 1 base and J 7 bases, leaving 11 bases between the germline ends. CDR1 is SGHTA, CDR2 FQGTGA, per germline. This CDR3 is 14 amino acids long. A few counts support this clonotype. The antigen is undetermined. The specimen comprised PBMCs, sampled before TCRalphabeta/CD19-depleted stem cell transplant. This sequence joins TRBV7-3 and TRBJ1-5; TRBD1 might be the D (5 bases). The clonotype originates from a girl aged 2-10 years with Fanconi anemia, due to receive a stem cell transplant. Written as DNA, the CDR3 is TGTGCCAGCAGCTTAAGGGGAGGGGAGCAGCCCCAGCATTTT. Translating gives CASSLRGGEQPQHF. The whole variable domain, remainder taken from reference TRBV7-3 and TRBJ1-5, is GAGVSQTPSNKVTEKGKYVELRCDPISGHTALYWYRQSLGQGPEFLIYFQGTGAADDSGLPNDRFFAVRPEGSVSTLKIQRTERGDSAVYLCASSLRGGEQPQHFGDGTRLSIL.